This passage covers 9 T cell receptor beta chains from one sample sequenced in a study of blood T cell repertoires in COVID-19. Sequencing was performed with immunoSEQ multiplex PCR; in TCRdb, only in-frame clones are kept and a portion is missing. The sample lists around 250,000 clones, about 80% occurring once. The specimen sequenced was peripheral blood. The source of these receptors is a man aged 50 or older with active or convalescent COVID-19.

This rearrangement joins TRBV27 to TRBJ1-2, with a tentative D call TRBD1 (5 bases). The ends were cut back, 6 bases at V and 4 bases at J, with 12 bases in the middle. CDR1 and CDR2 from the germline V gene are MNHEY and SMNVEV (reference sequence). The CDR3 totals 13 residues. CDR3 sequence: CASRGQGAYGYTF. The CDR3 coding sequence is TGTGCCAGCAGAGGCCAGGGTGCCTATGGCTACACCTTC.

This clone has a count of ten or more. The chain uses TRBV30 and TRBJ1-2; 7 bases map to TRBD1. The CDR3 contains 16 residues. Germline V lookup: CDR1 GTSNPN, CDR2 SVGIG (reference sequence). V gave up 3 bases and J gave up 2 bases; unmatched junction bases: 12. As DNA, the CDR3 is TGTGCCTGGAGACAGGGGAGTCGGGGCGGAAACTATGGCTACACCTTC. Residues: CAWRQGSRGGNYGYTF.

The sample holds a few counts of this clone. The rearrangement links TRBV6-5 to TRBJ2-5; 7 bases map to TRBD2. Unmatched junction bases numbered 10, after V lost 5 bases and J lost 4 bases. This CDR3 is 15 amino acids long. Germline loops: CDR1 MNHEY, CDR2 SVGAGI. In nucleotides, the CDR3 is TGTGCCAGCAGTCTAACCTTTGCGGGGGTAGAGACCCAGTACTTC. Protein sequence: CASSLTFAGVETQYF.

This chain connects TRBV28 to TRBJ1-5, with D possibly being TRBD1 (6 bases). V lost 2 bases, J lost 7 bases, and 15 bases lay in between. The length of the CDR3 is 15 residues. Germline V gives CDR1 MDHEN, CDR2 SYDVKM. The CDR3 nucleotides are TGTGCCAGCAGTTTACCACAGGGCCGAGGGCAGCCCCAGCATTTT. This translates into CASSLPQGRGQPQHF.

This sequence joins TRBV9 and TRBJ1-1; perhaps TRBD1 as D (6 bases). CDR1 and CDR2 (germline): SGDLS, YYNGEE. The length of the CDR3 is 16 residues. V dropped 4 bases and J dropped 1 base, with 17 bases sitting between them. In DNA, the CDR3 is TGTGCCAGCAGCCCAGGGGCAGGAAGCGCGAACACTGAAGCTTTCTTT. Translation gives CASSPGAGSANTEAFF.

This chain connects TRBV4-1 to TRBJ1-5; 11 bases align to TRBD1. Trimming took 1 base from V and 2 from J; bases not matched to a gene: 13. The CDR3 has 20 residues. Germline V lookup: CDR1 MGHRA, CDR2 YSYEKL. In DNA, the CDR3 is TGCGCCAGCAGCCAAGTAGGGGGAGGACAGGGGGCGTTCGGCAATCAGCCCCAGCATTTT. It translates to CASSQVGGGQGAFGNQPQHF.

The chain recombines TRBV3-1 (or the pseudogene TRBV3-2) with TRBJ2-7; 9 bases line up with TRBD1. The CDR3 has 17 residues. Germline loops: CDR1 LGHDT, CDR2 YNNKEL (reference sequence). V was pared by 4 bases and J by 0 bases, with 10 bases of the junction left unmatched. CDR3 amino acids: CASSPTGQGLSSYEQYF. CDR3 nucleotides: TGTGCCAGCAGCCCCACGGGACAGGGCTTGAGCTCCTACGAGCAGTACTTC.

This sequence joins TRBV2 and TRBJ2-1; D possibly corresponds to TRBD2 (6 bases). With 3 bases removed from V and 9 bases from J, the gap between germline ends came to 12 bases. The CDR3 loop spans 13 amino acids. Germline V CDR1 and CDR2: SNHLY, FYNNEI. The CDR3 loop is CASSETLAFEQFF. The CDR3 coding sequence is TGTGCCAGCAGTGAGACCCTAGCGTTTGAGCAGTTCTTC.

The chain recombines TRBV30 with TRBJ2-7, with 7 bases that match TRBD2. Trimming removed 0 bases from V and 9 bases from J; junction bases left unmatched: 8. This CDR3 has 13 residues. Germline values: CDR1 GTSNPN, CDR2 SVGIG (reference sequence). The DNA for the CDR3 is TGTGCCTGGAGTGTATCAGACGGGAGGTGGCAGTACTTC. It yields the protein CAWSVSDGRWQYF.